This is a list of T cell receptor beta chains from one sample in a study of a mutant IDH1 vaccine in newly diagnosed glioma. Generated by immunoSEQ multiplex PCR, the TCRdb table keeps only in-frame clones and is missing some. The table has over 55,000 clones, around four fifths seen once; the top ten hold about 4.5%. The sequencing used peripheral blood mononuclear cells (PBMCs), collected from a glioma patient treated with radiotherapy, temozolomide or both. These receptor sequences come from a woman under 30 with glioma. Some clones in this sample may be carry-over from other donors' samples. The CDR3 runs from the conserved cysteine through the conserved F or W. A D gene is named only where the DNA matches it firmly. The size entry is marked missing in some rows and otherwise reads once, few, many or a size class.

clone_size	j_call	d_call	v_call	cdr3_length	cdr3_aa	cdr3_nt
.	TRBJ1-6	.	TRBV6-1	15	CASRVGQGLNSPLHF	TGTGCCAGCAGAGTAGGGCAGGGTCTCAATTCACCCCTCCACTTT
.	TRBJ2-1	.	TRBV25-1	15	CASSEYRSPITRQFF	TGTGCCAGCAGTGAATATAGATCTCCAATTACTCGACAGTTCTTC
.	TRBJ2-4	TRBD2	TRBV4-1	17	CASSPLGASGSKNIQYF	TGCGCCAGCAGCCCCCTGGGTGCTAGCGGGAGCAAAAACATTCAGTACTTC
.	TRBJ2-2	.	TRBV7-2	15	CASSLVAQRGGELFF	TGTGCCAGCAGCTTAGTGGCACAACGGGGCGGGGAGCTGTTTTTT
.	TRBJ1-1	.	TRBV6-1	13	CASSEVGWTEAFF	TGTGCCAGCAGTGAAGTTGGTTGGACTGAAGCTTTCTTT
.	TRBJ1-2	.	TRBV29-1	12	CSAPDGGEGYTF	TGCAGCGCCCCAGACGGGGGCGAAGGCTACACCTTC
.	TRBJ1-2	.	TRBV2	15	CASSGRTPRTYGYTF	TGTGCCAGCAGCGGTCGGACGCCACGGACCTATGGCTACACCTTC
.	TRBJ1-4	TRBD1	TRBV27	15	CASSPDRAVGEKLFF	TGTGCCAGCAGTCCGGACAGGGCGGTGGGTGAAAAACTGTTTTTT
.	TRBJ1-1	.	TRBV5-1	15	CASSLARYRETEAFF	TGCGCCAGCAGCTTGGCCCGGTACAGAGAGACTGAAGCTTTCTTT
.	TRBJ1-2	.	TRBV7-2	13	CASSRDAGGGYTF	TGTGCCAGCAGCCGTGACGCTGGGGGTGGCTACACCTTC
.	TRBJ1-1	.	TRBV6-5	12	CASRGNEAEAFF	TGTGCCAGCAGGGGTAATGAGGCTGAAGCTTTCTTT
.	TRBJ2-3	TRBD1	TRBV6-6	15	CASSYFGQGTDTQYF	TGTGCCAGCAGTTACTTTGGACAGGGCACAGATACGCAGTATTTT
.	TRBJ2-7	.	TRBV5-1	14	CASSWTVTSYEQYF	TGCGCCAGCAGCTGGACCGTTACATCCTACGAGCAGTACTTC
.	TRBJ1-2	.	TRBV19	12	CASTPGTHGYTF	TGTGCCAGTACCCCAGGGACTCATGGCTACACCTTC
.	TRBJ2-7	.	TRBV27	13	CASSLPEGGEQYF	TGTGCCAGCAGTCTCCCTGAGGGGGGCGAGCAGTACTTC
.	TRBJ1-1	.	TRBV4-3	15	CASSHYSGSANEAFF	TGCGCCAGCAGCCATTACTCGGGGAGCGCCAATGAAGCTTTCTTT
.	TRBJ1-1	.	TRBV27	12	CASSFFGQEAFF	TGTGCCAGCAGTTTTTTCGGACAGGAAGCTTTCTTT
.	TRBJ1-5	.	TRBV11-2	13	CASSFDSNQPQHF	TGTGCCAGCAGCTTCGATAGCAATCAGCCCCAGCATTTT
.	TRBJ1-5	TRBD1	TRBV7-2	17	CASSFRPGQGGNQPQHF	TGTGCCAGCAGCTTTAGACCGGGACAGGGGGGAAATCAGCCCCAGCATTTT
.	TRBJ2-1	TRBD2	TRBV10-3	16	CAISATLAGDYNEQFF	TGTGCCATCAGTGCCACCCTAGCGGGAGACTACAATGAGCAGTTCTTC
.	TRBJ1-6	.	TRBV11-1	14	CASSSPERNSPLHF	TGTGCCAGCAGCTCGCCAGAGCGGAATTCACCCCTCCACTTT
.	TRBJ1-2	.	TRBV7-9	14	CASSLAGDRTGYTF	TGTGCCAGCAGCTTAGCGGGAGACAGGACAGGCTACACCTTC
.	TRBJ1-2	.	TRBV9	15	CASSRTGEPHYGYTF	TGTGCCAGCAGCCGGACCGGGGAGCCTCACTATGGCTACACCTTC
.	TRBJ2-3	.	TRBV4-2	17	CASSQESRGVGTDTQYF	TGTGCCAGCAGCCAAGAATCGAGAGGGGTGGGGACAGATACGCAGTATTTT
.	TRBJ2-7	.	TRBV2	15	CASSATGTPSYEQYF	TGTGCCAGCAGCGCTACCGGGACCCCCTCCTACGAGCAGTACTTC
.	TRBJ2-1	TRBD1	TRBV5-5	15	CASSSGQGLYNEQFF	TGTGCCAGCAGCTCGGGACAGGGGCTCTACAATGAGCAGTTCTTC
.	TRBJ2-7	TRBD1	TRBV5-1	15	CASSLTGQDIYEQYF	TGCGCCAGCAGCTTGACGGGACAGGATATCTACGAGCAGTACTTC
.	TRBJ2-5	TRBD1	TRBV27	15	CASSRGQGRGETQYF	TGTGCCAGCAGTCGGGGACAGGGGAGGGGCGAGACCCAGTACTTC
.	TRBJ1-2	.	TRBV19	13	CAASDAANYGYTF	TGTGCCGCCTCGGACGCCGCTAACTATGGCTACACCTTC
.	TRBJ1-2	TRBD1	TRBV7-2	15	CASTPDRVLNYGYTF	TGTGCCAGCACCCCGGACAGGGTCCTTAACTATGGCTACACCTTC
.	TRBJ2-1	TRBD1	TRBV5-5	15	CASSYRDREYNEQFF	TGTGCCAGCAGCTACCGGGACAGGGAATACAATGAGCAGTTCTTC
.	TRBJ2-1	TRBD1	TRBV25-1	15	CASSVGTGVYNEQFF	TGTGCCAGCAGTGTAGGGACAGGGGTTTACAATGAGCAGTTCTTC
.	TRBJ1-1	TRBD1	TRBV13	14	CASSATTGGTEAFF	TGTGCCAGCAGCGCCACGACAGGGGGGACTGAAGCTTTCTTT
once	TRBJ2-7	.	TRBV9	13	CASSDPRTLEQYF	TGTGCCAGCAGCGACCCTCGGACCCTCGAGCAGTACTTC
.	TRBJ2-7	TRBD2	TRBV5-4	14	CASSLELAGYEQYF	TGTGCCAGCAGCTTGGAACTAGCGGGCTACGAGCAGTACTTC
.	TRBJ2-2	.	TRBV19	15	CASTKGLSNTGELFF	TGTGCCAGTACCAAGGGACTTTCGAACACCGGGGAGCTGTTTTTT
few	TRBJ1-2	.	TRBV2	14	CASSERAGNYGYTF	TGTGCCAGCAGTGAAAGGGCAGGGAACTATGGCTACACCTTC